This TCR beta chain appears in the sequencing data of a study of T-cell memory formation after mild COVID-19. Study-wide background: TCR clusters showed largely donor specificity. Notes on the study in general: Memory cells collected pre-infection included some clones that later responded, suggesting cross-reactive memory joined. There was a balanced CD4/CD8 profile in clones contracting day 15 to 85, and later expanders leaned CD4+.

Germline V gives CDR1 LGHNA, CDR2 YNFKEQ. The CDR3 runs 14 residues. V was pared by 0 bases and J by 5 bases, with 8 bases between. MiXCR, applied by TCRdb to the 5' RACE reads, yields one record per CDR3 protein. Of around 250,000 distinct CDR3 sequences in the sample, approximately 9% are singletons; the top ten hold more than 20%. For this clonotype: Its antigen is still unknown.

This receptor was obtained from a man aged 18 to 30 who had mild COVID-19 (a few samples of this study predate the infection). Cell type and time point are not known. The material sequenced was PBMCs or a T cell subset sorted from them (not recorded which). This chain uses TRBV4-2 with TRBJ1-5; D perhaps matches TRBD1 (5 bases). The CDR3 loop reads CASSQDSGDQPQHF. In nucleotides, the CDR3 is TGTGCCAGCAGCCAAGACTCGGGGGATCAGCCCCAGCATTTT.